The present T cell receptor beta chain was sequenced within a study of T cell responses to AZD1222 COVID-19 vaccine. General study findings and limits: Spike as a whole was targeted by vaccine-associated CD4 TCRs, dominant at 160-218 and 743-854.

Worth noting for this clone: The target antigen is unknown.

Assay used: immunoSEQ multiplex PCR; TCRdb lists only in-frame clones, some missing. The sample yields more than 110,000 clones, 70% to 90% seen once. Germline CDR1 SGHDT, CDR2 YYEEEE. Between the trimmed V and J ends, which lost 0 bases and 1 base, there was a span of 10 bases. The CDR3 is 15 amino acids. The chain recombines TRBV5-6 with TRBJ1-1; the D is unclear. This sequence was found in an adult in good health. The sequenced sample was peripheral blood, obtained on day 0 of AZD1222 vaccination. CDR3 nucleotides: TGTGCCAGCAGCTTGGTTAGTCAGAAGAACACTGAAGCTTTCTTT. Protein product: CASSLVSQKNTEAFF. The whole variable domain, filled in from reference TRBV5-6 and TRBJ1-1, reads DAGVTQSPTHLIKTRGQQVTLRCSPKSGHDTVSWYQQALGQGPQFIFQYYEEEERQRGNFPDRFSGHQFPNYSSELNVNALLLGDSALYLCASSLVSQKNTEAFFGQGTRLTVV.